This passage covers 20 T cell receptor beta chains from one sample sequenced in a study of blood T cell repertoires in COVID-19. Assay used: immunoSEQ multiplex PCR; TCRdb lists only in-frame clones, some missing. The sample lists 150,000 to 180,000 clones, about four fifths occurring once. Sequencing was carried out using peripheral blood. The source of these receptors is a woman older than 75 with acute or convalescent COVID-19.

The genes are TRBV4-3 and TRBJ1-4; D is possibly TRBD1 (5 bases). The CDR3 totals 16 residues. The V end was cut by 0 bases, the J end by 8 bases, with 16 bases between. Germline V gives CDR1 LGHNA, CDR2 YSLEER. CDR3 loop: CASSQDPPGMGEKLFF. DNA of the CDR3: TGCGCCAGCAGCCAAGATCCCCCAGGGATGGGCGAAAAACTGTTTTTT.

This clone was seen more than once but under ten times. The chain joins TRBV2 to TRBJ2-4, with TRBD1 as a possible D gene (6 bases). Germline V gene data show CDR1 as SNHLY and CDR2 as FYNNEI. The CDR3 contains 13 residues. V dropped 5 bases and J dropped 7 bases, with 12 bases sitting between them. The CDR3 coding sequence is TGTGCCAGCAGTACAGGGTCTGGTAACATTCAGTACTTC. It is translated as CASSTGSGNIQYF.

The rearrangement joins TRBV30 to TRBJ2-1, with TRBD2 matching over 8 bases. In germline, CDR1 is GTSNPN, CDR2 SVGIG (reference sequence). This CDR3 comprises 19 residues. V shed 8 bases and J 5 bases; nucleotides not matched to a gene: 26. The CDR3 is CARDGSGSGRGAKDNEQFF. The CDR3 nucleotides are TGTGCCCGCGACGGGAGTGGTAGCGGGCGGGGGGCTAAGGACAATGAGCAGTTCTTC.

V and J are TRBV5-1 and TRBJ1-1; a possible D gene is TRBD1 (6 bases). V lost 4 bases, J lost 5 bases, and 18 bases lay in between. Germline lookup yields CDR1 SGHRS and CDR2 YFSETQ. The CDR3 consists of 15 residues. CDR3 region: CASSPVGGFGTEAFF. The CDR3 DNA follows: TGCGCCAGCAGCCCGGTAGGGGGATTCGGTACTGAAGCTTTCTTT.

The chain carries TRBV6-2 or TRBV6-3 and TRBJ1-4; no clear D. Trimming took off 3 bases at V and 0 bases at J, with 8 bases between the two ends. This CDR3 region has 15 residues. Germline CDR1 reads MNHEY; CDR2 reads SVGEGT. Here the CDR3 DNA reads TGTGCCAGCAGTTATTTCCTTGCAACTAATGAAAAACTGTTTTTT. The encoded protein is CASSYFLATNEKLFF.

The rearrangement uses TRBV12-1 and TRBJ2-2; the table's TRBD2 call for D was not verified on the DNA. TRBV12-1 is deemed a pseudogene. The CDR3 has 16 amino acids. The CDR3 DNA reads TGTGCCAGCAACCTCGGCGGGGGGGCGAGCACCGGGGAGCTGTTTTTT. Residues: CASNLGGGASTGELFF.

The chain combines TRBV19 with TRBJ1-1, with D possibly being TRBD1 (6 bases). V lost 5 bases to trimming and J lost 4 bases, with 14 bases between them. Germline V lookup: CDR1 LNHDA, CDR2 SQIVND (reference sequence). This CDR3 region has 14 residues. The CDR3 DNA is TGTGCCAGTAGTCGGGACAACTGGGGCACTGAAGCTTTCTTT. Protein: CASSRDNWGTEAFF.

The chain employs TRBV5-1 and TRBJ1-4; TRBD1 matches 7 bases. Germline V lookup: CDR1 SGHRS, CDR2 YFSETQ. Trimming took 2 bases from V and 1 from J; bases not matched to a gene: 8. This CDR3 spans 17 amino acids. This CDR3 reads CASSFLGQGGTNEKLFF. Written as DNA, the CDR3 is TGCGCCAGCAGCTTCCTCGGGCAGGGGGGAACTAATGAAAAACTGTTTTTT.

V is TRBV7-3 and J is TRBJ2-1; D is uncertain. Trimming pared 5 bases from V and 4 bases from J, leaving 15 bases between. The CDR3 has 15 residues. Germline CDR1 and CDR2: SGHTA and FQGTGA. The CDR3 DNA reads as TGTGCCAGCAGCCCACGGGTGGTTAGTTACAATGAGCAGTTCTTC. It encodes CASSPRVVSYNEQFF.

The rearrangement links TRBV3-1 (or the pseudogene TRBV3-2) to TRBJ2-7; the D gene is possibly TRBD2 (5 bases). Trimming removed 2 bases from V and 3 bases from J, with 14 bases in between. The CDR3 extends over 15 amino acids. Germline V gene sequence: CDR1 LGHDT, CDR2 YNNKEL (reference sequence). The CDR3 reads CASSQSLASHYEQYF. CDR3 DNA sequence: TGTGCCAGCAGCCAAAGTTTAGCGTCGCACTACGAGCAGTACTTC.

This clone has only a few counts. The V gene is TRBV5-1, the J gene TRBJ2-1; D uncertain. The CDR3 spans 15 residues. V lost 0 bases, J lost 9 bases, and 16 bases lay in between. Germline lookup yields CDR1 SGHRS and CDR2 YFSETQ. CDR3 in DNA: TGCGCCAGCAGCTTGGGAGCGATCACAAATGGTGAGCAGTTCTTC. Translated: CASSLGAITNGEQFF.

The J gene is TRBJ1-2, the V gene TRBV29-1; D is undetermined. Per the germline V gene, CDR1 is SQVTM and CDR2 is ANQGSEA. The V and J ends lost 6 bases and 0 bases respectively, with 14 bases between them. The CDR3 covers 14 residues. For the CDR3, the DNA is TGCAGCGTCCCCCTTGTCCCAGCTAACTATGGCTACACCTTC. Its translation: CSVPLVPANYGYTF.

This clone was seen only once. This rearrangement joins TRBV5-1 to TRBJ2-1, with D perhaps TRBD1 (6 bases). Germline V gives CDR1 SGHRS, CDR2 YFSETQ. Deletions cut 0 bases from V and 7 bases from J, with 14 bases between. The CDR3 extends over 15 amino acids. The CDR3 here is CASSLGQGQVNEQFF. CDR3 bases: TGCGCCAGCAGCTTGGGGCAGGGGCAAGTGAATGAGCAGTTCTTC.

The chain employs TRBV19 and TRBJ1-3; D is unclear. Trimming pared 3 bases from V and 0 bases from J, leaving 9 bases between. In germline, CDR1 is LNHDA, CDR2 SQIVND (reference sequence). This CDR3 comprises 15 residues. Here the CDR3 DNA reads TGTGCCAGTAGTATCCAGGATCTCTCTGGAAACACCATATATTTT. Translated: CASSIQDLSGNTIYF.

V and J are TRBV7-8 and TRBJ1-1; no firm D call. V was clipped by 1 base and J by 0 bases, with 6 bases between them. Germline CDR1 SGHVS, CDR2 FQNEAQ. The CDR3 has 14 amino acids. For the CDR3, the DNA is TGTGCCAGCAGCTTAGTAGCCATGAACACTGAAGCTTTCTTT. As protein: CASSLVAMNTEAFF.

The V call is TRBV18, the J call TRBJ2-3, with D hard to call. CDR3 size: 14 residues. The germline V and J ends were trimmed by 2 bases and 0 bases, with 6 bases remaining between them. Germline loops: CDR1 KGHSH, CDR2 LQKENI. The CDR3 DNA follows: TGTGCCAGCTCACCAGTTGCGAGCACAGATACGCAGTATTTT. This encodes CASSPVASTDTQYF.

The chain couples TRBV4-3 to TRBJ2-7, with TRBD2 identical over 8 bases. Losses at the gene ends were 1 base for V and 3 bases for J; bases not matched to a gene: 5. Germline CDR1 reads LGHNA; CDR2 reads YSLEER. This CDR3 has 15 amino acids. CDR3 sequence: CASSQGRGASYEQYF. In DNA, the CDR3 is TGCGCCAGCAGCCAAGGGCGGGGGGCAAGCTACGAGCAGTACTTC.

The CDR3 region has the DNA TGTGCCAGCAATAGCGGGGTGCAAGAGACCCAGTACTTC. Protein: CASNSGVQETQYF. The rearrangement links TRBV12-3 or TRBV12-4 to TRBJ2-5; 8 bases align to TRBD2. J lost 2 bases, V lost 7 bases, and 3 bases had no gene match. This CDR3 is built from 13 residues.

The DNA for the CDR3 is TGTGCCAGCAGTTACTTAAGCGGGACCTCCTACAATGAGCAGTTCTTC. Encoded protein: CASSYLSGTSYNEQFF. The V and J genes are TRBV6-2 or TRBV6-3 and TRBJ2-1, with 7 bases matching TRBD2. Germline CDR1 reads MNHEY; CDR2 reads SVGEGT. The CDR3 runs to 16 residues. V gave up 1 base and J gave up 0 bases; unmatched junction bases: 3.

The genes are TRBV4-3 and TRBJ2-5; no clear D. CDR3 length: 14 residues. V was pared by 0 bases and J by 1 base, with 6 bases between. Germline values: CDR1 LGHNA, CDR2 YSLEER. The DNA for the CDR3 is TGCGCCAGCAGCCAAGAACGGAGCCAAGAGACCCAGTACTTC. Its translation is CASSQERSQETQYF.